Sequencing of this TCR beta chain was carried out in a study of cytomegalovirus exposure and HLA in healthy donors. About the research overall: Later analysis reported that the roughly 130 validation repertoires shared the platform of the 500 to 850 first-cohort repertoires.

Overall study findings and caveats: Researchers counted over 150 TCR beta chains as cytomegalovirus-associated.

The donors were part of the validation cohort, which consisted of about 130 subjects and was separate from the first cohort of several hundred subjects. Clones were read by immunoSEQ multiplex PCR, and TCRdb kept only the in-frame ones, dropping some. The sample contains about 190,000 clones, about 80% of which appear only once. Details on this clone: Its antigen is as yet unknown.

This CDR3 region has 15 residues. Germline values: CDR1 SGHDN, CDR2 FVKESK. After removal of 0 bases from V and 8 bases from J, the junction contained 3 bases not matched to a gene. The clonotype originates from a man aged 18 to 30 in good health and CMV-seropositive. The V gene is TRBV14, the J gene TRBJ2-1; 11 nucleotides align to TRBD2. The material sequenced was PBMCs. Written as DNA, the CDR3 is TGTGCCAGCAGCCAAGAGATAGCGGGAGGGTATGAGCAGTTCTTC. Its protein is CASSQEIAGGYEQFF.